This T cell receptor (beta chain) was identified in a study of blood T cell repertoires in COVID-19. Study-level information: COVID-19 samples from acute and convalescent phases originated in the United States, Italy and Spain. Sources were T cells, B-cell-depleted T cells, or PBMCs; the material itself was cDNA or gDNA.

V was clipped by 6 bases and J by 5 bases, with 16 bases between them. Looked up from germline, CDR1 is MDHEN and CDR2 is SYDVKM. CDR3 length: 15 amino acids. In the original analysis: For nucleated cells, counts were estimated from reference gene primer amplification. Clones were read by immunoSEQ multiplex PCR, and TCRdb kept only the in-frame ones, dropping some. The V and J calls and clone size are taken from that table; D and trimming were inferred from the DNA. Of 66,000 or so clones in the sample, around three quarters are singletons; the top ten hold around 10%. The chain links TRBV28 to TRBJ1-4; perhaps TRBD1 as D (5 bases). Sequences were obtained from peripheral blood. The receptor comes from a human donor in a cohort sampled during active COVID-19. The CDR3 reads CASSPYRQGNEKLFF. Here the CDR3 DNA reads TGTGCCAGCAGCCCGTATCGGCAGGGCAATGAAAAACTGTTTTTT.